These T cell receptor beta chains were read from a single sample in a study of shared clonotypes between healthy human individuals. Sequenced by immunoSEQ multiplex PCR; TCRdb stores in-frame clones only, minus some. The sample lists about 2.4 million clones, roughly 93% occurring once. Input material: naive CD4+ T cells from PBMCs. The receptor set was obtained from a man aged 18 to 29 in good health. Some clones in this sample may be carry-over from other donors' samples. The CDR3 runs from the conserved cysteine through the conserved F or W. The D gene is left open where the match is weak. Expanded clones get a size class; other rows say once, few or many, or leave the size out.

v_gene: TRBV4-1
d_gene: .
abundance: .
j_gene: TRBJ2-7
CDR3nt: TGCGCCAGCAGCCCCACCCGGATGGAATACGAGCAGTACTTC
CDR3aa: CASSPTRMEYEQYF

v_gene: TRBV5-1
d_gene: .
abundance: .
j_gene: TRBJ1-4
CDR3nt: TGCGCCAGCAGCCTAACTGGGACTGGGCCGGCTAATGAAAAACTGTTTTTT
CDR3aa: CASSLTGTGPANEKLFF

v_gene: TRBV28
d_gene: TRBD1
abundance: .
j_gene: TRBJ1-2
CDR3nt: TGTGCCAGCAGTTCGGGACAGGGGGTTAGCTATGGCTACACCTTC
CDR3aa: CASSSGQGVSYGYTF

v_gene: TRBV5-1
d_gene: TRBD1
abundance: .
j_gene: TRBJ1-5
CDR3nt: TGCGCCAGCAGCACGACAGGGGGGCAGCCCCAGCATTTT
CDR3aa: CASSTTGGQPQHF

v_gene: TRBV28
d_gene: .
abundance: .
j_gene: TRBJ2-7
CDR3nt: TGTGCCAGCAGTCAAGCTTGGGGGAGGAGCTCCTACGAGCAGTACTTC
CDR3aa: CASSQAWGRSSYEQYF

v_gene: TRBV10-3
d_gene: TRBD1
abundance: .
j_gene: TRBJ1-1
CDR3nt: TGTGCCATCAGAACTCAAACAGGGGTGAACACTGAAGCTTTCTTT
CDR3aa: CAIRTQTGVNTEAFF

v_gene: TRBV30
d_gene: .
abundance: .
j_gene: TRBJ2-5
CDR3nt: TGTGCCTGGAGTGGGACGTCCTCGAGGGAGCAGTACTTC
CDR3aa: CAWSGTSSREQYF

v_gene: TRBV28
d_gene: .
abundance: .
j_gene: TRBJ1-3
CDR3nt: TGTGCCAGCAGTTCTGCGGGTGTCACCATATATTTT
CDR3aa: CASSSAGVTIYF

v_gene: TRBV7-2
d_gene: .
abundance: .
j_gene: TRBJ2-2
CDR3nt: TGTGCCAGCAGCGCTCGGACGGCGAACACCGGGGAGCTGTTTTTT
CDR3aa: CASSARTANTGELFF

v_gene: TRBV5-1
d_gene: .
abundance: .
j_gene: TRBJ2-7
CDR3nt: TGCGCCAGCAGCTTGGATGGGAGGTCCGGCTACGAGCAGTACTTC
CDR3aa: CASSLDGRSGYEQYF

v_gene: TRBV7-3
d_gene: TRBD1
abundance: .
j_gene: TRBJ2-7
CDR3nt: TGTGCCAGCAGCTTAGGGTGGGGACAGGGATCCTACGAGCAGTACTTC
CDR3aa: CASSLGWGQGSYEQYF

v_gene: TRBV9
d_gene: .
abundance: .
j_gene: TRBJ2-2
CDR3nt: TGTGCCAGCAAACTGGACGGTTACACCGGGGAGCTGTTTTTT
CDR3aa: CASKLDGYTGELFF

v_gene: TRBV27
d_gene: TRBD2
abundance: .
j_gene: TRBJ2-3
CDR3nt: TGTGCCAGCAGTTCATTAGCGGGAGGGGGAGGAGATACGCAGTATTTT
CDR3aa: CASSSLAGGGGDTQYF

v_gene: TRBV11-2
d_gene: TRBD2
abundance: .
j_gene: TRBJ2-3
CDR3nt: TGTGCCAGCAGCTTCCGGGACTACCGATCTACGCAGTATTTT
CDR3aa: CASSFRDYRSTQYF

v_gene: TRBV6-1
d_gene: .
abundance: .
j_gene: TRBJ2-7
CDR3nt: TGTGCCACCCGAAACAACGGGGTCTCCTACGAGCAGTACTTC
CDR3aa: CATRNNGVSYEQYF

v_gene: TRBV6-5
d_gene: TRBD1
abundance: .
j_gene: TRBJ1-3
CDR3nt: TGTGCCAGCAGTTACGACACAGGGGTTGGAAACACCATATATTTT
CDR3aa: CASSYDTGVGNTIYF

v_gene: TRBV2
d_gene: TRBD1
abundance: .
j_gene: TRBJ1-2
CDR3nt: TGTGCCAGCAGTTGGGACAGGGGCCTCTATGGCTACACCTTC
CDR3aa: CASSWDRGLYGYTF

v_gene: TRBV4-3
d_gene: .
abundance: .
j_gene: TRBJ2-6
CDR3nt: TGCGCCAGCAGCCAAGATAGGGGATCCTCTGGGGCCAACGTCCTGACTTTC
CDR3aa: CASSQDRGSSGANVLTF

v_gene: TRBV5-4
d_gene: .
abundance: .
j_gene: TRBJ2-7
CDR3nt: TGTGCCAGCAGCTTCGACAGCGGAGGGGGCGAGCAGTACTTC
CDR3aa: CASSFDSGGGEQYF

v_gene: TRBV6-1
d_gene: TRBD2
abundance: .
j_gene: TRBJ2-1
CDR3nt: TGTGCCAGCAGTGGACCGGGACTAGCCAGCTCCTACAATGAGCAGTTCTTC
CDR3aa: CASSGPGLASSYNEQFF

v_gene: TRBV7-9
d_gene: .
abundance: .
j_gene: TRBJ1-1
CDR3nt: TGTGCCAGCAGTCCGACGAAGGGCACTGAAGCTTTCTTT
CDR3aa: CASSPTKGTEAFF

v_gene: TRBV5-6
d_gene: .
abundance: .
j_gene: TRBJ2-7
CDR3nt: TGTGCCAGCAGCTTGTATTCCTACGAGCAGTACTTC
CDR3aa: CASSLYSYEQYF

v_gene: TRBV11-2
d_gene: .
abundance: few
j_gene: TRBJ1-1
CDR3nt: TGTGCCAGCAGCTTCGTGAACACTGAAGCTTTCTTT
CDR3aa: CASSFVNTEAFF

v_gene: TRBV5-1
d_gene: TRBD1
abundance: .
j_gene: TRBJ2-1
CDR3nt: TGCGCCAGCATGACGGGACAGGGCAGTCGTTATGAGCAGTTCTTC
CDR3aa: CASMTGQGSRYEQFF

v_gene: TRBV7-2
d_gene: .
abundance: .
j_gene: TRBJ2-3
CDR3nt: TGTGCCAGCAGCTTAGTCCGGATAGCGAGTCCAGATACGCAGTATTTT
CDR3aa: CASSLVRIASPDTQYF

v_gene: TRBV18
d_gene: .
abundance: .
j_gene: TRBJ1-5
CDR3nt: TGTGCCAGCTCACCATCTCTCAATCAGCCCCAGCATTTT
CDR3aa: CASSPSLNQPQHF

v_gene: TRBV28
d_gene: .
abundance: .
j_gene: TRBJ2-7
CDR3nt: TGTGCCAGCAGCCGTACAGGGTGGGGGTCCTACGAGCAGTACTTC
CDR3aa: CASSRTGWGSYEQYF

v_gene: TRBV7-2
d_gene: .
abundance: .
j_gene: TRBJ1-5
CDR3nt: TGTGCCAGCAGCTTTGGAGGACAGATTAGCAATCAGCCCCAGCATTTT
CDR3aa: CASSFGGQISNQPQHF

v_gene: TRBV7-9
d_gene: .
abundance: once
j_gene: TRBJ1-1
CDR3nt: TGTGCCAGCAGCCAACCAAGACAGCCTACACCGATCTCCGAAGCTTTCTTT
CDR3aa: CASSQPRQPTPISEAFF

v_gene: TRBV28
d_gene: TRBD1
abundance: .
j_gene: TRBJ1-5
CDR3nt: TGTGCCAGCAGGCCGGGACAGAGGGCTCGGGGCAATCAGCCCCAGCATTTT
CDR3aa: CASRPGQRARGNQPQHF

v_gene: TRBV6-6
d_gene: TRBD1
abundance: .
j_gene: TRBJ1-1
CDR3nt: TGTGCCAGCAGGCTGACCGGGACAGAGAACACTGAAGCTTTCTTT
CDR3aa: CASRLTGTENTEAFF

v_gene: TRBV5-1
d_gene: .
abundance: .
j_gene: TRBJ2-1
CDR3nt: TGCGCCAGCAGCTTGCTCGGGGATCGTGATGAGCAGTTCTTC
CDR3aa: CASSLLGDRDEQFF

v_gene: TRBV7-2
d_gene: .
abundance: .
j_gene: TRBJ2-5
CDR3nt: TGTGCCAGCAGCTTAGGGGGGGGCAGTGAGACCCAGTACTTC
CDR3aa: CASSLGGGSETQYF

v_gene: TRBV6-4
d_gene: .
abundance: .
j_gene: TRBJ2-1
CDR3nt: TGTGCCAGCAGTGCGAGGGAGTTAGGTGAGCAGTTCTTC
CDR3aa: CASSARELGEQFF

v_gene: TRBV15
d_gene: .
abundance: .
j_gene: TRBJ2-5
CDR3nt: TGTGCCACCAGCAGAGGGAGGGAGGAGACCCAGTACTTC
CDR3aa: CATSRGREETQYF

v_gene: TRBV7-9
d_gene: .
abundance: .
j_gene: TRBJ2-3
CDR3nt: TGTGCCAGCAGAGGACGGAGGGGTAGGGGAGTAGACACAGATACGCAGTATTTT
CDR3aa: CASRGRRGRGVDTDTQYF

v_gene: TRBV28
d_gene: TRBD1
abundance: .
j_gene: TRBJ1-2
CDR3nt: TGTGCCAGCAGTACCCGGACAGGCCCTAACTATGGCTACACCTTC
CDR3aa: CASSTRTGPNYGYTF

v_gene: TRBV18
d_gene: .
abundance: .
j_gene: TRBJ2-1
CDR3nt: TGTGCCAGCTCCCTCCGCGGGAAAAAGTTCTTC
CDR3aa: CASSLRGKKFF

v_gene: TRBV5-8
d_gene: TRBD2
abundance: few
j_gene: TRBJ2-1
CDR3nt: TGTGCCAGCAGCCCTGGGACTAGCCAGATTGCGGTCGGGGAGCAGTTCTTC
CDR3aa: CASSPGTSQIAVGEQFF

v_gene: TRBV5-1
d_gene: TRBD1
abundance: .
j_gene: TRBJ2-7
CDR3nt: TGCGCCAGCAGCTTGACCGGACAGGGAGGAGTCGAGCAGTACTTC
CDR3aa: CASSLTGQGGVEQYF

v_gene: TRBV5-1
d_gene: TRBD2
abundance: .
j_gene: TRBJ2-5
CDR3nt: TGCGCCAGCAGCTCGGGAGGGCAAGAGACCCAGTACTTC
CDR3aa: CASSSGGQETQYF

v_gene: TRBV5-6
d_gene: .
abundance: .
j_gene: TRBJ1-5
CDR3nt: TGTGCCAGCAGCTTGGGGGTAGGGGGCAATCAGCCCCAGCATTTT
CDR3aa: CASSLGVGGNQPQHF

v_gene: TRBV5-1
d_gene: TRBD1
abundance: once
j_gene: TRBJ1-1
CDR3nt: TGCGCCAGCAGCTTGAGTCGACAGGGGGCTTTGGACACTGAAGCTTTCTTT
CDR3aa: CASSLSRQGALDTEAFF

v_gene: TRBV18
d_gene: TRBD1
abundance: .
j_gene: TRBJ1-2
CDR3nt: TGTGCCAGCTCACCCAACGGACAGGGGGCATATGGCTACACCTTC
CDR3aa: CASSPNGQGAYGYTF

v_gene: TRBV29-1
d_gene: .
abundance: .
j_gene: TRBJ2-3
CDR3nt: TGCAGCGCCCATGGACAGACAGATACGCAGTATTTT
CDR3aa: CSAHGQTDTQYF

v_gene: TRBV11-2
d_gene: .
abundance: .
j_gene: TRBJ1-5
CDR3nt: TGTGCCAGCAGCTTCAGTCCGGTGAATCAGCCCCAGCATTTT
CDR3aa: CASSFSPVNQPQHF

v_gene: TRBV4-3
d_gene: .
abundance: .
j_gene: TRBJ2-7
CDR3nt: TGCGCCAGCAGCCTAACCTCCAGACAGACCGAGCAGTACTTC
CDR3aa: CASSLTSRQTEQYF

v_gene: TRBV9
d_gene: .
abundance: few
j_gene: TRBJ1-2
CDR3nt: TGTGCCAGCAGCGTAGCTAGCACTTCTAAGGGGTATGGCTACACCTTC
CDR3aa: CASSVASTSKGYGYTF

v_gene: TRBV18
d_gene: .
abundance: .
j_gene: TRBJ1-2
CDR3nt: TGTGCCAGCTCACCGAGTACGGAATACCATGGCTACACCTTC
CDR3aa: CASSPSTEYHGYTF

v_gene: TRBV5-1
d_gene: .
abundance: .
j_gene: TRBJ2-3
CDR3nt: TGCGCCAGCAGCCCTGCAGCTAGCACAGATACGCAGTATTTT
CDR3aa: CASSPAASTDTQYF

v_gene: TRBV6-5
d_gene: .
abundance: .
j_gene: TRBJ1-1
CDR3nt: TGTGCCAGCAGTTATCGAGACACTGAAGCTTTCTTT
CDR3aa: CASSYRDTEAFF

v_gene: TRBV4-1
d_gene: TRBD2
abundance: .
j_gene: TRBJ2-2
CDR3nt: TGCGCCAGCAGCAATCTACTAGCCGGGACTAGGGTTAGGGAGCTGTTTTTT
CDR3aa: CASSNLLAGTRVRELFF

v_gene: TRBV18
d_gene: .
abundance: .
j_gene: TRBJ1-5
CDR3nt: TGTGCCAGCTCAGAGAACAGTAGCAATCAGCCCCAGCATTTT
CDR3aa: CASSENSSNQPQHF

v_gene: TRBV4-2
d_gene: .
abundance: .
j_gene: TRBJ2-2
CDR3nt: TGTGCCAGCAGCCAAGAGGACCTAAACACCGGGGAGCTGTTTTTT
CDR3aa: CASSQEDLNTGELFF